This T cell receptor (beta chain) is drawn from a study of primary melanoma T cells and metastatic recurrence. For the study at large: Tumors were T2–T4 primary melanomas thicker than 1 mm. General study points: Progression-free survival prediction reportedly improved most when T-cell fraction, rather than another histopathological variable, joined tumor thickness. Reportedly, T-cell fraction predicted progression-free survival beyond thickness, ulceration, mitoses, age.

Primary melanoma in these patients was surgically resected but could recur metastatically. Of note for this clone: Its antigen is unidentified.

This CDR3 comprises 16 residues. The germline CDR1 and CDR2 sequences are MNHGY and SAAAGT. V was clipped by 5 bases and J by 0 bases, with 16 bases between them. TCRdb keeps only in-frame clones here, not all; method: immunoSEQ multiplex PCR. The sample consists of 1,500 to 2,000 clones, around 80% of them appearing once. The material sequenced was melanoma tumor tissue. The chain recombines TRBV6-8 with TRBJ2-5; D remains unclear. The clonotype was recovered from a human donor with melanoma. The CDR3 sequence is CASSPEPTANQETQYF. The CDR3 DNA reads TGTGCCAGCAGTCCCGAACCGACGGCCAACCAAGAGACCCAGTACTTC.